This TCR beta chain derives from a study of graft-versus-host responses after intestinal transplantation (TCRdb year 2021). Notes on the research overall: Recipients received multivisceral, liver-intestinal, or isolated intestinal transplants. Samples from a few later patients were sequenced in-house on an Illumina MiSeq with MiXCR processing rather than by the commercial service. Anti-thymocyte globulin induction was given to all recipients, followed by maintenance tacrolimus and steroids for about 3 years. Alloreactive clones were identified by sequencing pre-transplant mixed lymphocyte reaction products and comparing these products with unstimulated pre-transplant donor and recipient T cells. Graft-versus-host and host-versus-graft alloreactive T cell clones were tracked in the graft, circulation and bone marrow after intestinal transplantation using bulk TCR-beta CDR3 sequencing. The cohort enrolled fewer than 25 intestinal transplant recipients including one retransplant, and a few patients lacking pretransplant specimens were excluded. A peak of at least 4% donor T cells among recipient peripheral blood mononuclear cells was the definition used for donor T cell macrochimerism.

Note on this clone: The antigen it binds to is not known. Base qualities are not at hand, and no much larger clone is one base apart. The sample carries other DNA sequences with the same CDR3.

Library method: the immunoSEQ multiplex PCR assay. For most patients, genomic DNA was isolated using the Qiagen DNeasy Blood and Tissue Kit and was shipped frozen to Adaptive Biotechnologies for TCR sequencing. High-throughput TCR-beta CDR3 sequencing of genomic DNA from most patients was performed by Adaptive Biotechnologies. The study's own analysis went as follows. TCR sequencing data were retrieved from Adaptive's ImmunoSEQ software for 15 to 20 patients, whereas a few other patients were processed with MiXCR and VDJtools. CD4 versus CD8 sorting errors were corrected by removing sequences found in both subsets at a frequency ratio below 5:1. CDR3 nucleotide sequences shared between donor and recipient were removed because their origin could not be assigned. To be classed as alloreactive, a clone needed at least 2-fold expansion over unstimulated cells and a minimum CFSE-low frequency of 0.002% (template counts) or 0.001% (read counts). Clones were considered mappable if detected in sequenced pre-transplant spleen, lymph node, or MLR CFSE-low populations of the donor or recipient. The cumulative frequency of alloreactive clones was calculated as a percentage of all sequences, weighted by copy number. TCRdb stores this immuneACCESS table with in-frame sequences only. Part of the clones is absent; in the studies checked, under half of the shortfall reflects unresolved V genes, and no reason is known for the rest. The V and J calls and the clone size are those of that table, but D and trimming were determined from the DNA. The sample records 90,000 to 130,000 clones, roughly 93% of which are singletons. More than 0.9% of the sample lies in the top ten.

The time point label, read with the paper, signifies: cells obtained before transplantation from donor or recipient. CD3+CD4+ and CD3+CD8+ populations were FACS-sorted from unstimulated pre-transplant donor and recipient cells taken from spleen or lymph nodes. Study-wide conclusions, independent of this receptor: In the allografts of patients with donor T cell macrochimerism, GvH to HvG T cell clonal ratios were high. GvH clones turned up in recipient bone marrow, with some appearing earlier in ileal mucosa or blood, a pattern consistent with an intestinal mucosal origin. Peak levels of circulating GvH clones were associated with declines in HvG clones early after transplant. Conclusions were limited by the relatively low number and heterogeneity of intestinal transplant patients.

Trimming takes 1 base off V and 4 bases off J; junction bases not matched to a gene: 21. The CDR3 measures 20 amino acids from cysteine to phenylalanine. Of all the DNA, just the CDR3 is kept, 60 bases in frame from base 1. CDR1 and CDR2 are drawn from the germline V gene: MGHRA, YSYEKL. The chain is assembled from TRBV4-1 and TRBJ1-1; TRBD1 matches 7 bases in the middle. This sequence was found in a human donor who was the organ donor for an intestinal transplant. The sample here was unstimulated CD8+ T cells sorted from spleen or lymph node cells, taken before transplant. The nucleotide sequence reads TGCGCCAGCAGCCAAGTCATTCGACGTCGTCGAACAGGGGTTTTCACTGAAGCTTTCTTT. It translates to CASSQVIRRRRTGVFTEAFF.